This TCR beta chain was captured by sequencing in a study of T cell responses to AZD1222 COVID-19 vaccine. The data were produced by immunoSEQ multiplex PCR, yet TCRdb's version contains in-frame clones alone and is incomplete. The sample has some 120,000 clones, about 90% seen once. Trimming shortened V by 6 bases and J by 0 bases, and 11 bases separated the two germline ends. Germline lookup yields CDR1 GTSNPN and CDR2 SVGIG (reference sequence). The CDR3 loop spans 13 amino acids. The chain uses TRBV30 and TRBJ1-1, with a weak D call TRBD1 (5 bases). Sequences were derived from peripheral blood, sampled on day 0 of AZD1222 vaccination. The receptor comes from an adult in good health. Here the CDR3 DNA reads TGTGCCTGCTCAGGGTCCATGAACACTGAAGCTTTCTTT. It is translated as CACSGSMNTEAFF. Using reference TRBV30 and TRBJ1-1 for the parts outside the CDR3, the full variable domain is SQTIHQWPATLVQPVGSPLSLECTVEGTSNPNLYWYRQAAGRGLQLLFYSVGIGQISSEVPQNLSASRPQDRQFILSSKKLLLSDSGFYLCACSGSMNTEAFFGQGTRLTVV.